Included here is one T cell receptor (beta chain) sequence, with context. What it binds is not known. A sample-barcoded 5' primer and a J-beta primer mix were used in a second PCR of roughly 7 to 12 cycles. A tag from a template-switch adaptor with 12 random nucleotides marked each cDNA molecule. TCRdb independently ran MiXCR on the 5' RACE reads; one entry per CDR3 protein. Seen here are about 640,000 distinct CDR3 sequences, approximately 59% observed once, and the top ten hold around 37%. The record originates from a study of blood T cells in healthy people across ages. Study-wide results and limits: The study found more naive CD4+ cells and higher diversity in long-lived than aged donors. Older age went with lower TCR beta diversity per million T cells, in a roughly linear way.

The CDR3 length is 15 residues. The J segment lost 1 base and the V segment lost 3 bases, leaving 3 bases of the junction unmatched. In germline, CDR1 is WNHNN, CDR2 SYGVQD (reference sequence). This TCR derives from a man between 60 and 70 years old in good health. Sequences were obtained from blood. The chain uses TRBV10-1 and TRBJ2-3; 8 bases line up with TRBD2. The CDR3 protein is CASSDDSGGTDTQYF. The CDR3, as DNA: TGCGCCAGCAGTGATGATAGCGGGGGCACAGATACGCAGTATTTT.